This T cell receptor beta chain originates from a study of CD8 T cells in ankylosing spondylitis. The CDR3 loop spans 14 amino acids. The ends were cut back, 3 bases at V and 2 bases at J, with 11 bases in the middle. Germline loops: CDR1 SQVTM, CDR2 ANQGSEA. From the 5' RACE reads, TCRdb called clonotypes with MiXCR, one entry per CDR3 protein. The profile shows 350,000 to 400,000 distinct CDR3 sequences, approximately 22% of them singletons. This clonotype was sampled from a male donor with ankylosing spondylitis or in good health (not recorded which). This chain links TRBV29-1 with TRBJ2-1, with D possibly matching TRBD2 (5 bases). The specimen was blood, either unsorted or a sorted T cell fraction (not recorded which). The CDR3 here is CSVEGTRAYNEQFF. In DNA form, the CDR3 reads TGCAGCGTTGAGGGAACGCGGGCCTACAATGAGCAGTTCTTC.